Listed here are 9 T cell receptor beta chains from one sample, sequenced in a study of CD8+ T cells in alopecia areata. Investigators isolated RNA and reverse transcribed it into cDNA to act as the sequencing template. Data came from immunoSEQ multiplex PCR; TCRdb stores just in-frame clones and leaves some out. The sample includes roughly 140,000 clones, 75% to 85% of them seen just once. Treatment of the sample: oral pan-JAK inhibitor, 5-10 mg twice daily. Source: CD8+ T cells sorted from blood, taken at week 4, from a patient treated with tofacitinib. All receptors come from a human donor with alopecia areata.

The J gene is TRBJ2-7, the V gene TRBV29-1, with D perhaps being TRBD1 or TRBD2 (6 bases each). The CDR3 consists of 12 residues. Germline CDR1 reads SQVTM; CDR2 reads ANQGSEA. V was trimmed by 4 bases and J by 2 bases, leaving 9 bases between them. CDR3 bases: TGCAGCGTTGTCGGGGGCGCCTACGAGCAGTACTTC. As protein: CSVVGGAYEQYF.

CDR3 sequence reads: CASSLTSGEYNEQFF. The DNA of the CDR3 is TGTGCCAGCAGTTTGACTAGCGGGGAATACAATGAGCAGTTCTTC. The chain couples TRBV5-4 to TRBJ2-1; 11 bases map to TRBD2. Germline trimming cut 5 bases from V and 4 bases from J; bases unmatched to any gene: 5. Germline V gives CDR1 SGHNT, CDR2 YYREEE (reference sequence). The CDR3 contains 15 residues.

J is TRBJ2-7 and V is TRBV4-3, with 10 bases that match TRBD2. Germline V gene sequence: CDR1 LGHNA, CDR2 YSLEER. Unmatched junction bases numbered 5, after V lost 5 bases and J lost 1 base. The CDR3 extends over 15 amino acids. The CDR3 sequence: CASSSGLAPSYEQYF. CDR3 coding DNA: TGCGCCAGCAGCTCGGGACTAGCGCCTTCCTACGAGCAGTACTTC.

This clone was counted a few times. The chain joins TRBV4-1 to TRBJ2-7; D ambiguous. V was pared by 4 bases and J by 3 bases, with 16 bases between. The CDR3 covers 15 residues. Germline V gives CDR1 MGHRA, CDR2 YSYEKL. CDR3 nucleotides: TGCGCCAGCAGCCCGAGGTTGGAGCAGAACTACGAGCAGTACTTC. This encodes CASSPRLEQNYEQYF.

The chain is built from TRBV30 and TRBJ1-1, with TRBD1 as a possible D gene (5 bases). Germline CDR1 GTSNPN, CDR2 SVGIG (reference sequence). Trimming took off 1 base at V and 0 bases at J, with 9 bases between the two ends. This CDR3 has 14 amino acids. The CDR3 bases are TGTGCCTGGAGTGGTCGGGGGGTGAACACTGAAGCTTTCTTT. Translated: CAWSGRGVNTEAFF.

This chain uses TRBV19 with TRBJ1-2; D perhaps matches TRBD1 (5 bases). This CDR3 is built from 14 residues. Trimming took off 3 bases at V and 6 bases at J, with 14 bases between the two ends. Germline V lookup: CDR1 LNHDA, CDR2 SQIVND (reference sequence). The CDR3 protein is CASSIEGTWDGYTF. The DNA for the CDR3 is TGTGCCAGTAGTATCGAGGGGACCTGGGATGGCTACACCTTC.

CDR3 residues: CASSRDRGTYEQYF. The CDR3 region has the DNA TGTGCCAGTAGTCGGGACAGGGGAACCTACGAGCAGTACTTC. The rearrangement uses TRBV19 and TRBJ2-7; TRBD1 matches at 10 bases. The V gene's germline CDR1 is LNHDA and CDR2 SQIVND (reference sequence). This CDR3 comprises 14 residues. Losses at the gene ends were 5 bases for V and 2 bases for J; bases not matched to a gene: 3.

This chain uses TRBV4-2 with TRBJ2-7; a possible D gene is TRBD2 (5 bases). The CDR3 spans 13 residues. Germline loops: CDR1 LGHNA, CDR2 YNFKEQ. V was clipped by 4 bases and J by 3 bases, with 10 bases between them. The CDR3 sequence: CASSPGGGYEQYF. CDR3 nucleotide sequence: TGTGCCAGCAGCCCGGGTGGAGGCTACGAGCAGTACTTC.

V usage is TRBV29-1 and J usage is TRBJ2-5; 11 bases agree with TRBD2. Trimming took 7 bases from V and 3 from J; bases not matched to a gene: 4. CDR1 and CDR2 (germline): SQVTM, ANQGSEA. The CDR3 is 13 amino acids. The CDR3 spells CSGDSGGEETQYF. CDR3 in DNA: TGCAGCGGCGATAGCGGGGGGGAAGAGACCCAGTACTTC.